What follows are 19 T cell receptor beta chains derived from one specimen sequenced in a study of identical twins. Each CDR3 protein gets one entry after TCRdb re-called the 5' RACE reads with MiXCR. The table lists about 790,000 distinct CDR3 sequences, 15% to 20% of them singletons. The data also belong to a second study, concerning T cells expressing NK-cell markers.

Sequenced sample: PBMCs. These TCRs come from a woman younger than 35 in good health.

There are a few counts of this clonotype. This chain joins TRBV7-2 and TRBJ2-3; no clear D gene. Germline loops: CDR1 SGHTA, CDR2 FQGNSA. The CDR3 is 14 residues long. V was cut by 2 bases and J by 0 bases, with 6 bases left in between. CDR3 in DNA: TGTGCCAGCAGCTTAATGGTTAGCACAGATACGCAGTATTTT. Amino acid sequence: CASSLMVSTDTQYF. Supplemented by reference TRBV7-2 and TRBJ2-3, the full variable domain reads GAGVSQSPSNKVTEKGKDVELRCDPISGHTALYWYRQSLGQGLEFLIYFQGNSAPDKSGLPSDRFSAERTGGSVSTLTIQRTQQEDSAVYLCASSLMVSTDTQYFGPGTRLTVL.

The chain links TRBV28 to TRBJ2-2; TRBD1 might be the D (7 bases). Germline CDR1 is MDHEN and CDR2 is SYDVKM. This CDR3 is built from 15 residues. V was cut by 6 bases and J by 8 bases, with 19 bases left in between. The CDR3 DNA is TGTGCCAGCAGAGTTATCCAGGGGGGATTAGGGGAGCTGTTTTTT. Its translation is CASRVIQGGLGELFF.

J is TRBJ2-5 and V is TRBV18; D is ambiguous. The CDR3 runs 15 residues. Germline values: CDR1 KGHSH, CDR2 LQKENI. Trimming pared 3 bases from V and 5 bases from J, leaving 16 bases between. The CDR3 coding sequence is TGTGCCAGCTCACCCAACCTCGGGTCCGTGGAGACCCAGTACTTC. Translating gives CASSPNLGSVETQYF.

The gene calls are TRBV29-1 and TRBJ2-1, with D uncertain. Germline loops: CDR1 SQVTM, CDR2 ANQGSEA. V was shortened by 8 bases and J by 12 bases, with 23 bases between the two germline ends. This CDR3 spans 13 amino acids. The CDR3 nucleotides are TGCAGCTCTACCCTTCCTCCCAACCTCCCGCAGTTCTTC. Protein sequence: CSSTLPPNLPQFF.

This chain links TRBV27 with TRBJ2-7; 8 bases map to TRBD1. This CDR3 is built from 16 residues. V shed 5 bases and J 3 bases; nucleotides not matched to a gene: 12. CDR1 is MNHEY and CDR2 is SMNVEV in the germline V gene (reference sequence). The CDR3 DNA is TGTGCCAGCAGTCGGGGGACAGGCAGCATCCTCTACGAGCAGTACTTC. Protein sequence: CASSRGTGSILYEQYF.

This clonotype was counted between two and nine times. The chain has TRBV5-6 and TRBJ1-4, with 8 bases identical to TRBD1. CDR1 is SGHDT, CDR2 YYEEEE, per germline. The J segment lost 6 bases and the V segment lost 4 bases, leaving 5 bases of the junction unmatched. This CDR3 contains 14 residues. CDR3 coding DNA: TGTGCCAGCAGCCCGACAGGGGAGGATGAAAAACTGTTTTTT. Its protein is CASSPTGEDEKLFF.

This clonotype was counted a few times. The V call is TRBV12-3 or TRBV12-4, the J call TRBJ1-1, with 9 positions matching TRBD1. CDR3 size: 13 residues. V trimming: 3 bases; J trimming: 11 bases; junction bases outside the gene matches: 7. Here the CDR3 reads CASSLGTGLKAFF. The CDR3 nucleotides are TGTGCCAGCAGTTTGGGGACAGGGCTGAAGGCTTTCTTT.

The V gene is TRBV20-1, the J gene TRBJ2-5; 9 bases are shared with TRBD1. The length of the CDR3 is 15 residues. J gave up 7 bases and V 6 bases, and 15 bases lay outside the gene matches. The germline CDR1 and CDR2 sequences are DFQATT and SNEGSKA (reference sequence). The CDR3 region is CSAPDAQGAHGTQYF. CDR3 in DNA: TGCAGTGCCCCAGACGCACAGGGGGCGCACGGGACCCAGTACTTC.

The chain is built from TRBV29-1 and TRBJ2-2; 7 nucleotides line up with TRBD1. Unmatched junction bases numbered 20, after V lost 1 base and J lost 6 bases. CDR1 is SQVTM, CDR2 ANQGSEA, per germline. CDR3 length equals 19 residues. Here the CDR3 DNA reads TGCAGCGTTGAAGCTCAACCGGGACAGTGGAGTCTCGGCGCCGGGGAGCTGTTTTTT. Translated, it gives CSVEAQPGQWSLGAGELFF.

The chain couples TRBV15 to TRBJ2-5; perhaps D is TRBD1 or TRBD2 (5 bases each). V lost 3 bases, J lost 0 bases, and 11 bases lay in between. Germline CDR1 is LNHNV and CDR2 is YYDKDF (reference sequence). This CDR3 region has 15 residues. The CDR3 sequence: CATSSTRGNQETQYF. CDR3 nucleotides: TGTGCCACCAGCAGCACCCGGGGCAACCAAGAGACCCAGTACTTC.

The gene calls are TRBV9 and TRBJ2-1; 11 nucleotides agree with TRBD2. The ends lost 4 bases at V and 2 bases at J; junction bases unmatched: 5. The CDR3 totals 16 residues. Germline loops: CDR1 SGDLS, CDR2 YYNGEE. The chain's CDR3 is CASSIEGLAAYNEQFF. DNA for the CDR3: TGTGCCAGCAGCATTGAGGGACTAGCGGCCTACAATGAGCAGTTCTTC.

A few counts support this clonotype. This sequence joins TRBV10-3 and TRBJ2-1; tentative D call: TRBD2 (5 bases). Trimming shortened V by 7 bases and J by 2 bases, and 9 bases separated the two germline ends. Per the germline V gene, CDR1 is ENHRY and CDR2 is SYGVKD. The CDR3 has 13 amino acids. CDR3 residues: CAITETTYNEQFF. The CDR3, as DNA: TGTGCCATCACCGAGACTACCTACAATGAGCAGTTCTTC.

This clonotype turned up a few times. The chain has TRBV12-3 or TRBV12-4 and TRBJ1-6; D call uncertain. CDR3 length: 14 amino acids. V shed 4 bases and J shed 7 bases, with 11 bases lying between them. CDR3 in amino acids: CASSSYRYNSPLHF. The DNA of the CDR3 is TGTGCCAGCAGTTCCTACCGGTACAATTCACCCCTCCACTTT.

The rearrangement uses TRBV12-3 or TRBV12-4 and TRBJ2-4; no definite D call. V was trimmed by 6 bases and J by 0 bases, leaving 15 bases between them. The CDR3 is 16 residues long. Here the CDR3 reads CASRRKGIIAKNIQYF. The DNA for the CDR3 is TGTGCCAGCAGGAGGAAGGGAATAATAGCCAAAAACATTCAGTACTTC.

Many counts were recorded for this clonotype. The chain recombines TRBV6-5 with TRBJ1-2, with 8 bases aligning to TRBD1. The CDR3 consists of 16 residues. Germline V gene sequence: CDR1 MNHEY, CDR2 SVGAGI. V shed 2 bases and J 8 bases; nucleotides not matched to a gene: 13. CDR3 nucleotide sequence: TGTGCCAGCAGTTACCAACTATCGACAGGGGCGGCAGGCTACACCTTC. Its translation: CASSYQLSTGAAGYTF.

The sample holds a few counts of this clonotype. This chain uses TRBV7-2 with TRBJ2-1; the D gene is possibly TRBD2 (5 bases). V was trimmed by 10 bases and J by 2 bases, leaving 18 bases between them. The CDR3 covers 15 residues. Germline V CDR1 and CDR2: SGHTA, FQGNSA. The CDR3 nucleotides read TGTGCCAACAGACCTCGACGGGGTCCCTACAATGAGCAGTTCTTC. Translated, it gives CANRPRRGPYNEQFF.

The chain uses TRBV29-1 and TRBJ2-1, with D perhaps TRBD1 (6 bases). CDR1 and CDR2 from the germline V gene are SQVTM and ANQGSEA. This CDR3 spans 12 amino acids. The germline V and J ends were trimmed by 2 bases and 16 bases, with 18 bases remaining between them. The CDR3: CSVERGTQERFF. CDR3 DNA: TGCAGCGTTGAAAGGGGGACGCAGGAGAGATTCTTC.

Only a few counts were recorded for this clonotype. This chain uses TRBV10-1 with TRBJ2-5; D call uncertain. The germline CDR1 and CDR2 sequences are WNHNN and SYGVQD (reference sequence). This CDR3 spans 16 amino acids. The V gene lost 1 base and the J gene lost 4 bases, with 16 bases spanning the gap. CDR3 coding DNA: TGCGCCAGCAGTGAGTTAGTCGGCTACCTGGGAGAGACCCAGTACTTC. Amino acids: CASSELVGYLGETQYF.

The table lists this clonotype with a few counts. The rearrangement joins TRBV29-1 to TRBJ1-2; D is possibly TRBD1 (6 bases). This CDR3 is built from 13 residues. Germline V CDR1 and CDR2: SQVTM, ANQGSEA. V gave up 4 bases and J gave up 5 bases, with 14 bases separating them. CDR3 amino acids: CSVVESGVYGYTF. In DNA form, the CDR3 reads TGCAGCGTTGTTGAGTCAGGGGTTTATGGCTACACCTTC.